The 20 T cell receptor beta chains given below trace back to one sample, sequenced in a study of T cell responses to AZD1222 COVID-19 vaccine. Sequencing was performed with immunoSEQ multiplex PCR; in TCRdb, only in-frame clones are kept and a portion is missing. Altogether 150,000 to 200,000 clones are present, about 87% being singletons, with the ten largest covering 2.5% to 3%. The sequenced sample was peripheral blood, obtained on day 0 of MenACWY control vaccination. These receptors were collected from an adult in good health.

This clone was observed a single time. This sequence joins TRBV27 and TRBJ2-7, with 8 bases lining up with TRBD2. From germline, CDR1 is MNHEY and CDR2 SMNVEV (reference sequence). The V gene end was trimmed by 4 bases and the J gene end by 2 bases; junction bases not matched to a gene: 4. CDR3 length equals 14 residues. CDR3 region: CASSSSGGPYEQYF. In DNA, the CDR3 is TGTGCCAGCAGTTCCTCGGGGGGGCCCTACGAGCAGTACTTC.

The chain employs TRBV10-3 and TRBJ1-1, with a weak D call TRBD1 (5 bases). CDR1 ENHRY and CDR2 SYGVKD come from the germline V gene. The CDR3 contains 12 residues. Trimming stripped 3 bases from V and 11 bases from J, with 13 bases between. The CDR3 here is CAISDVGEAAFF. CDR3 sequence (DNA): TGTGCCATCAGTGACGTGGGGGAGGCGGCTTTCTTT.

This CDR3 is CASSLRLAGAVEQFF. CDR3 coding DNA: TGCGCCAGCAGCTTACGACTAGCGGGGGCGGTTGAGCAGTTCTTC. The V call is TRBV5-1, the J call TRBJ2-1; TRBD2 matches at 12 bases. V lost 2 bases, J lost 9 bases, and 6 bases stayed unmatched. CDR1 SGHRS and CDR2 YFSETQ come from the germline V gene. The CDR3 spans 15 residues. Full variable domain (missing parts from reference TRBV5-1 and TRBJ2-1): KAGVTQTPRYLIKTRGQQVTLSCSPISGHRSVSWYQQTPGQGLQFLFEYFSETQRNKGNFPGRFSGRQFSNSRSEMNVSTLELGDSALYLCASSLRLAGAVEQFFGPGTRLTVL.

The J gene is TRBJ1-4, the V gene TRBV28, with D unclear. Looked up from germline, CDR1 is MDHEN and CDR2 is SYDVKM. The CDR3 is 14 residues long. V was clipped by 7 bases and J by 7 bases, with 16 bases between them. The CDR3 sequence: CASTTGGPSEKLFF. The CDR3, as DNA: TGTGCCAGCACCACGGGTGGGCCTAGTGAAAAACTGTTTTTT.

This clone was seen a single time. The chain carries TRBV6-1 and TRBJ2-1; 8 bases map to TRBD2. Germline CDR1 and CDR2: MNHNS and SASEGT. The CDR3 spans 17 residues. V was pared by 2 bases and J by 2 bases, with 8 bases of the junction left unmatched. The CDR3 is CASSEMGSGIPYNEQFF. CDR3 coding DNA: TGTGCCAGCAGTGAAATGGGTAGCGGGATTCCCTACAATGAGCAGTTCTTC.

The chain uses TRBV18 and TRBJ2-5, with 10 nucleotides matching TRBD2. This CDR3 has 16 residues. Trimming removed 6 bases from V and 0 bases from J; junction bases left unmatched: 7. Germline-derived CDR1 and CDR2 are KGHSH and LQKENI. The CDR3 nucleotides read TGTGCCAGCTCTCAAACTAGCGGGACGGACCAAGAGACCCAGTACTTC. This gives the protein CASSQTSGTDQETQYF.

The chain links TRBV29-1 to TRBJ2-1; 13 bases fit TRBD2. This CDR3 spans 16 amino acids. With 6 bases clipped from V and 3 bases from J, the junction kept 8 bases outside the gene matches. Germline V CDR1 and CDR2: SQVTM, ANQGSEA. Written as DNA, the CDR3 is TGCAGCGTCCGCGGGACTAGCGGGAAGATCTACAATGAGCAGTTCTTC. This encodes CSVRGTSGKIYNEQFF.

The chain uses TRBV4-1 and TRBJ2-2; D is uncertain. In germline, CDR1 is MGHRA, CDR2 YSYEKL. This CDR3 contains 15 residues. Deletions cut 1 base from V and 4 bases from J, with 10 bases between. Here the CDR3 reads CASSQGASLTGELFF. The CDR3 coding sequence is TGCGCCAGCAGCCAAGGGGCAAGTCTCACCGGGGAGCTGTTTTTT.

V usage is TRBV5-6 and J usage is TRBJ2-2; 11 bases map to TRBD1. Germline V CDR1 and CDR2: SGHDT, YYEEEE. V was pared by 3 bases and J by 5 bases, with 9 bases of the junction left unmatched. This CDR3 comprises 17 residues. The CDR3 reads CASSWGGQGAGTGELFF. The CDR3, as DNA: TGTGCCAGCAGCTGGGGAGGACAGGGGGCAGGAACCGGGGAGCTGTTTTTT.

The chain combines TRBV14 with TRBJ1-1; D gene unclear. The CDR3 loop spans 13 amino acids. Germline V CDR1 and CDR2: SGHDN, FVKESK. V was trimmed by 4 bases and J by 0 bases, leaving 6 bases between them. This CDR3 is CASSLHLNTEAFF. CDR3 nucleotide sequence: TGTGCCAGCAGCCTACACCTGAACACTGAAGCTTTCTTT.

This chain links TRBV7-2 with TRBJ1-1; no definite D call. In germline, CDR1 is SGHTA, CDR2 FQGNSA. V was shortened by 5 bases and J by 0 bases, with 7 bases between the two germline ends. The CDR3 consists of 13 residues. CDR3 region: CASSTSMNTEAFF. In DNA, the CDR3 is TGTGCCAGCAGCACGTCTATGAACACTGAAGCTTTCTTT. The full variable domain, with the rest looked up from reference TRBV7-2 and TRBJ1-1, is GAGVSQSPSNKVTEKGKDVELRCDPISGHTALYWYRQSLGQGLEFLIYFQGNSAPDKSGLPSDRFSAERTGGSVSTLTIQRTQQEDSAVYLCASSTSMNTEAFFGQGTRLTVV.

The CDR3 coding sequence is TGTGCCTGGAGTAGGGGTACAGGGGTTAGAAGGGGCACTGAAGCTTTCTTT. It translates to CAWSRGTGVRRGTEAFF. The V call is TRBV30, the J call TRBJ1-1, with TRBD1 matching over 7 bases. V shed 2 bases, J shed 4 bases, and the junction held 16 bases outside the gene matches. This CDR3 is built from 17 residues. Germline V gives CDR1 GTSNPN, CDR2 SVGIG (reference sequence). Supplemented by reference TRBV30 and TRBJ1-1, the full variable domain reads SQTIHQWPATLVQPVGSPLSLECTVEGTSNPNLYWYRQAAGRGLQLLFYSVGIGQISSEVPQNLSASRPQDRQFILSSKKLLLSDSGFYLCAWSRGTGVRRGTEAFFGQGTRLTVV.

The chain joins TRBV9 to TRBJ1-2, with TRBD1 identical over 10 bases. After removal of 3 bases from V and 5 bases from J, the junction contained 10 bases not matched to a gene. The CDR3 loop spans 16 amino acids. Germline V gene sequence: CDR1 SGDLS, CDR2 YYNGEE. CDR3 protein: CASSEDRGQGFYGYTF. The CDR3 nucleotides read TGTGCCAGCAGCGAAGATAGGGGACAGGGGTTTTATGGCTACACCTTC.

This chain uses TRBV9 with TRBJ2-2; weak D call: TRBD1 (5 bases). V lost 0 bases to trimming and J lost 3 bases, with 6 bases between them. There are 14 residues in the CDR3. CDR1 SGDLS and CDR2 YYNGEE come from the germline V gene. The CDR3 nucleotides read TGTGCCAGCAGCGTAGTAGGGGACACCGGGGAGCTGTTTTTT. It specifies CASSVVGDTGELFF. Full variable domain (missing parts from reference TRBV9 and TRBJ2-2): DSGVTQTPKHLITATGQRVTLRCSPRSGDLSVYWYQQSLDQGLQFLIQYYNGEERAKGNILERFSAQQFPDLHSELNLSSLELGDSALYFCASSVVGDTGELFFGEGSRLTVL.

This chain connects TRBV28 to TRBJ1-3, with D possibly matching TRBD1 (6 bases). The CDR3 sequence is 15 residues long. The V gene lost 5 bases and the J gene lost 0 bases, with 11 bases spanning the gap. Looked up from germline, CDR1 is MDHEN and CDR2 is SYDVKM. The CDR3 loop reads CASSPPGDSGNTIYF. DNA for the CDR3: TGTGCCAGCAGTCCCCCAGGGGACTCTGGAAACACCATATATTTT.

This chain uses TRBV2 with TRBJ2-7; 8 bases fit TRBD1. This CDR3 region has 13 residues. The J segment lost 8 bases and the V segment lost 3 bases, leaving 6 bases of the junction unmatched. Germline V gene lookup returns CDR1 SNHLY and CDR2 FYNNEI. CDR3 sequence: CASSEGDRPKQYF. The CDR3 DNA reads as TGTGCCAGCAGTGAGGGGGACAGGCCTAAGCAGTACTTC. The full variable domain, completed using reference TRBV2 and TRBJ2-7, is EPEVTQTPSHQVTQMGQEVILRCVPISNHLYFYWYRQILGQKVEFLVSFYNNEISEKSEIFDDQFSVERPDGSNFTLKIRSTKLEDSAMYFCASSEGDRPKQYFGPGTRLTVT.

CDR3 loop: CASSYRQGVYNEQFF. The CDR3 DNA is TGTGCCAGCAGTTACCGACAGGGGGTCTACAATGAGCAGTTCTTC. J is TRBJ2-1 and V is TRBV6-2 or TRBV6-3; 9 nucleotides match TRBD1. CDR3 length equals 15 residues. Germline assignment: CDR1 MNHEY and CDR2 SVGEGT. V lost 2 bases and J lost 3; bases outside the gene matches: 2.

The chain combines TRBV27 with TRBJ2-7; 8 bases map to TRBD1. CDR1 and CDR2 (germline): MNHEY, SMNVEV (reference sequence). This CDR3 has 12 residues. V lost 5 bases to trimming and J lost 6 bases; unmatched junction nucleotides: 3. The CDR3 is CASSLTGGEQYF. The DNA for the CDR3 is TGTGCCAGCAGTCTAACAGGGGGCGAGCAGTACTTC.

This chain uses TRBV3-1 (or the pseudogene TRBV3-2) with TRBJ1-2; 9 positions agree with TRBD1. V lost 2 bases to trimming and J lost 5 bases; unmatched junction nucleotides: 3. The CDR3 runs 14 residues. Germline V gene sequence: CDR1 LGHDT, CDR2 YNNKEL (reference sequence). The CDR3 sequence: CASSQWTGVYGYTF. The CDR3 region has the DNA TGTGCCAGCAGCCAATGGACAGGGGTATATGGCTACACCTTC.

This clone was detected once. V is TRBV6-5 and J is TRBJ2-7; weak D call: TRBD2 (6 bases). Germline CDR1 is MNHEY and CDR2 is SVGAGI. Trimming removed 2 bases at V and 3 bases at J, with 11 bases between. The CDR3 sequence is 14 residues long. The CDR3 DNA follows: TGTGCCAGCAGTTACGTCGGGAGCGGCTACGAGCAGTACTTC. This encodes CASSYVGSGYEQYF.